This is a list of T cell receptor beta chains from one sample in a study of blood T cell repertoires in COVID-19. The method was immunoSEQ multiplex PCR; TCRdb's version includes in-frame clones alone and lacks a portion of them. The table records approximately 180,000 clones, approximately 90% of them present only once. The sample taken for sequencing was peripheral blood. The receptors come from a man in his 60s with active or convalescent COVID-19. Both conserved end residues are part of each CDR3. Fields, in order: V gene, D gene, J gene, CDR3 protein. The D gene is left open where the match is weak.

TRBV11-2	.	TRBJ2-7	CASSLGLYEQYF
TRBV10-3	.	TRBJ2-2	CAISETKNTGELFF
TRBV5-5	TRBD2	TRBJ2-3	CASSSHGGAGTDTQYF
TRBV10-2	.	TRBJ1-5	CASNAGAQPQHF
TRBV27	.	TRBJ2-7	CASSPGQGGYEQYF
TRBV4-2	.	TRBJ2-1	CASSQDRGSTYNEQFF
TRBV5-1	.	TRBJ1-6	CASRDSPSYNSPLHF
TRBV24-1	TRBD1	TRBJ1-5	CATSAKDRGGNQPQHF
TRBV30	.	TRBJ1-1	CAWSRPGTEAFF
TRBV7-9	.	TRBJ2-1	CASSPPGRVGTSEQFF
TRBV19	.	TRBJ1-2	CASSPPGENYGYTF
TRBV6-5	.	TRBJ1-2	CASATGLDGYTF
TRBV2	TRBD2	TRBJ2-2	CASSKERGATGELFF
TRBV10-2	.	TRBJ1-6	CASSGGTLEGGSPLHF
TRBV9	.	TRBJ2-3	CASSVDRGGQYF
TRBV9	TRBD2	TRBJ2-3	CASSVGGGADTQYF
TRBV11-2	.	TRBJ1-2	CASSSARQSNYGYTF
TRBV10-3	.	TRBJ1-3	CAIQHSGDSGNTIYF
TRBV3-1/TRBV3-2	TRBD1	TRBJ1-4	CASSQWDRRNEKLFF
TRBV6-5	TRBD1	TRBJ1-4	CASSYVQGTNEKLFF
TRBV14	.	TRBJ1-1	CASSQDRRQNTEAFF
TRBV5-1	TRBD1	TRBJ2-1	CASSLGQGAGNEQFF
TRBV5-4	.	TRBJ2-1	CASSSTGYEQFF
TRBV3-1/TRBV3-2	.	TRBJ1-2	CASSPLRANYGYTF
TRBV19	.	TRBJ1-1	CASSIDGKGGTEAFF
TRBV5-1	TRBD1	TRBJ2-7	CASSSGTGGSEQYF
TRBV7-2	TRBD2	TRBJ2-5	CASSLTGGTETQYF
TRBV30	TRBD1	TRBJ1-3	CAWSKPRGPRGNTIYF
TRBV18	.	TRBJ1-2	CASSPPGGEGVDYGYTF
TRBV28	.	TRBJ2-7	CASSFLGEQYF
TRBV2	.	TRBJ1-3	CASRLQGTTYF
TRBV5-4	.	TRBJ2-3	CASSLGGTLGRTDTQYF
TRBV11-2	.	TRBJ1-3	CASSLAGLYLQGLGNTIYF
TRBV5-1	TRBD2	TRBJ2-3	CASSLAIAGSSTDTQYF
TRBV19	.	TRBJ1-2	CASSIGTGYGYTF
TRBV4-2	TRBD1	TRBJ1-1	CASSHGQGATEAFF
TRBV4-1	.	TRBJ1-2	CASSQGGGGLNYGYTF
TRBV12-3/TRBV12-4	.	TRBJ1-2	CASSLLRNYGYTF
TRBV9	TRBD1	TRBJ2-1	CASSPQDRGGNEQFF
TRBV3-1/TRBV3-2	TRBD2	TRBJ2-3	CASSLLASGSTDTQYF
TRBV6-1	TRBD1	TRBJ1-2	CASSEYRGRGYTF
TRBV5-1	TRBD1	TRBJ1-2	CASSPDRDYGYTF
TRBV10-2	TRBD1	TRBJ2-5	CASRPTGTGNIQTQYF
TRBV21-1	.	TRBJ1-5	CASSNRGIGDF
TRBV19	.	TRBJ1-1	CASSSGRTEAFF
TRBV6-5	.	TRBJ1-2	CASSRGGGNYGYTF
TRBV7-9	.	TRBJ1-2	CASSLPLGRGDYGYTF
TRBV5-1	TRBD2	TRBJ2-5	CASSLARPGLAETQYF
TRBV5-1	TRBD2	TRBJ2-5	CASSLGASGGETQYF
TRBV5-1	TRBD1	TRBJ1-1	CASSSQGATEAFF
TRBV6-5	.	TRBJ2-7	CASGAGNPYEQYF
TRBV5-1	TRBD2	TRBJ2-1	CASSSGTSGADEQFF
TRBV4-2	TRBD1	TRBJ1-4	CASSRRDSSTNEKLFF